This T cell receptor (beta chain) comes out of a study of T-cell memory formation after mild COVID-19. This clonotype was observed a handful of times. The antigen remains unidentified. Overall study results and limits: Researchers report contracting CD4+ clones mostly in CM and EM, with CD8+ clones in EMRA.

Trimming shortened V by 6 bases and J by 2 bases, and 14 bases separated the two germline ends. The CDR3 has 14 amino acids. Germline V gene data show CDR1 as DFQATT and CDR2 as SNEGSKA (reference sequence). TCRdb recomputed calls from the 5' RACE reads with MiXCR, one row per CDR3 protein. Of about 430,000 distinct CDR3 sequences in the sample, about a sixth are singletons; the top ten hold under 25%. The source material was PBMCs or a T cell subset sorted from them (not recorded which). The sequence came from a man aged 18 to 30 who had mild COVID-19 (a few samples of this study predate the infection). Cell type and time point are not known. V usage is TRBV20-1 and J usage is TRBJ1-5, with D possibly matching TRBD1 (5 bases). The CDR3 loop is CSATQAEGNQPQHF. In DNA form, the CDR3 reads TGCAGTGCCACACAGGCCGAAGGCAATCAGCCCCAGCATTTT.